This T cell receptor beta chain was obtained from a study of CD8+CD57+ T cells in acquired aplastic anemia. Whoever was chosen for sequencing had shown CD8+CD57+ cell expansion by flow cytometry. Genomic DNA was employed as the template in profiling TCR beta VDJ and CDR3. From the reads, TCRdb called clonotypes with MiXCR, one entry per CDR3 protein. Of over 150,000 distinct CDR3 sequences detected, over 50% appear once; the ten largest clones hold over 9.5%. This CDR3 contains 13 residues. CDR1 and CDR2 from the germline V gene are SQVTM and ANQGSEA. V lost 6 bases, J lost 2 bases, and 11 bases lay in between.

The chain links TRBV29-1 to TRBJ2-1; no firm D call. Sequenced sample: sorted CD4+, CD8+, or CD8+CD57+ T cells (not recorded which) from PBMCs. The sequence was obtained from a human donor with aplastic anemia. CDR3 coding DNA: TGCAGCGTCCGAGCCAAGACCTACAATGAGCAGTTCTTC. As protein: CSVRAKTYNEQFF.